The clone carrying this TCR beta chain has just a few counts. What it binds is unknown. This sample also contains other DNA sequences that code for the same CDR3. CDR1 is SGHRS, CDR2 YFSETQ, per germline. V lost 0 bases, J lost 2 bases, and 6 bases lay in between. The CDR3 is 13 amino acids. This table comes from immunoSEQ multiplex PCR, and its TCRdb copy is limited to in-frame clones, with some not included. In the table there are around 2,100,000 clones, just under 95% of which are singletons. The naive CD8 subset, CD45RO-negative cells positively selected for CCR7, excluded terminally differentiated effector memory CD45RA+ cells. This record comes from a study of shared clonotypes between healthy human individuals. General study results and limits: Despite large depth, sorted-subset datasets appeared incompletely sequenced. Clonotypes which were not shared had lower generation probabilities than clonotypes that all four donors shared.

The TCR originated in a man between 18 and 29 years old in good health. The chain employs TRBV5-1 and TRBJ2-7; a weak D match, TRBD1 (5 bases). The sample was naive CD8+ T cells sorted from blood. The CDR3 nucleotides are TGCGCCAGCAGCTTGGGGGGCACCTACGAGCAGTACTTC. This translates into CASSLGGTYEQYF.